This T cell receptor beta chain was recovered during a study of blood T cell repertoires in COVID-19. The repertoire was sequenced with immunoSEQ multiplex PCR; TCRdb's copy has only in-frame clones and lacks some. The sample has a few hundred thousand clones, about 90% seen once. Germline V gene sequence: CDR1 SEHNR, CDR2 FQNEAQ (reference sequence). This CDR3 spans 14 amino acids. V shed 10 bases and J shed 6 bases, with 16 bases lying between them. Material: PBMCs or T cells enriched from blood (not recorded which). V gene TRBV7-9 combines with J gene TRBJ1-6; D is uncertain. The TCR was taken from a man aged 35-49 years in a cohort exposed to, infected with or recovered from COVID-19 (not recorded which). For the CDR3, the DNA is TGTGCCATCCAGGACGGGAATCTTAATTCACCCCTCCACTTT. Its protein is CAIQDGNLNSPLHF.